A selection of T cell receptor beta chains follows, all from one sample in a study of OX40 agonist ivuxolimab in advanced cancers. The data were produced by immunoSEQ multiplex PCR, yet TCRdb's version contains in-frame clones alone and is incomplete. The sample shows 55,000 to 80,000 clones, about 81% of them seen only once. The source was CD4+ or CD8+ T cells sorted from blood, collected in a trial of the OX40 agonist ivuxolimab. The receptor set was obtained from an adult with an advanced solid tumor such as melanoma, head and neck, liver or kidney cancer. CDR3s include the opening cysteine and the closing phenylalanine or tryptophan. D genes are given only for firm matches. Clone sizes are given selectively: once, few, many, or a class where the clone is expanded.

d_call	clone_size	v_call	j_call	cdr3_aa	cdr3_nt
TRBD1	.	TRBV18	TRBJ2-7	CASSPLGQGDEQYF	TGTGCCAGCTCACCACTGGGACAGGGGGACGAGCAGTACTTC
.	.	TRBV11-3	TRBJ2-7	CASSRGDSYEQYF	TGTGCCAGCAGCCGCGGGGACAGCTACGAGCAGTACTTC
TRBD1	.	TRBV7-2	TRBJ1-1	CASNIPGQRPWEAFF	TGTGCCAGCAACATCCCGGGACAGCGACCGTGGGAAGCTTTCTTT
TRBD1	.	TRBV6-5	TRBJ1-1	CASRTGDRNTEAFF	TGTGCCAGCCGGACAGGGGATAGGAACACTGAAGCTTTCTTT
.	once	TRBV10-3	TRBJ2-1	CAIALLANEQFF	TGTGCCATCGCTCTTCTCGCCAATGAGCAGTTCTTC
.	.	TRBV6-1	TRBJ1-1	CASREVDSTEAFF	TGTGCCAGCAGGGAGGTGGATAGCACTGAAGCTTTCTTT
.	once	TRBV7-3	TRBJ1-5	CASSLAEEQPQHF	TGTGCCAGCAGCCTAGCGGAGGAACAGCCCCAGCATTTT
.	.	TRBV19	TRBJ1-1	CASSIQGLLTAEAFF	TGTGCCAGTAGTATCCAGGGGCTCTTGACGGCTGAAGCTTTCTTT
.	few	TRBV19	TRBJ1-2	CASRPFLRAESLYGYTF	TGTGCCAGTAGGCCTTTTTTACGGGCTGAGTCCCTCTATGGCTACACCTTC
.	.	TRBV7-2	TRBJ2-7	CASSFELGLSYEQYF	TGTGCCAGCAGCTTCGAATTAGGGCTAAGCTACGAGCAGTACTTC
.	.	TRBV21-1	TRBJ1-5	CASSKAMDRENQPQHF	TGTGCCAGCAGCAAAGCTATGGACAGGGAGAATCAGCCCCAGCATTTT
.	few	TRBV9	TRBJ1-1	CASSPRGGTSEAFF	TGTGCCAGCAGCCCCCGGGGAGGGACTTCCGAAGCTTTCTTT
TRBD1	.	TRBV5-4	TRBJ1-3	CASSLGQGNTIYF	TGTGCCAGCAGTTTGGGACAGGGAAACACCATATATTTT
.	.	TRBV30	TRBJ2-2	CAWSVWQLNTGELFF	TGTGCCTGGAGTGTATGGCAGCTGAACACCGGGGAGCTGTTTTTT
.	.	TRBV7-9	TRBJ1-1	CASSSVIKQGTNTEAFF	TGTGCCAGCAGCTCTGTTATAAAGCAGGGAACGAACACTGAAGCTTTCTTT
.	.	TRBV19	TRBJ2-2	CASSIVGFWGTGELFF	TGTGCCAGTAGTATAGTAGGGTTTTGGGGAACCGGGGAGCTGTTTTTT
.	.	TRBV5-8	TRBJ2-7	CASSLVLGLGEQYF	TGTGCCAGCAGCTTGGTCCTGGGGTTGGGCGAGCAGTACTTC
TRBD2	.	TRBV5-6	TRBJ2-7	CASRFGLADMYEQYF	TGTGCCAGCAGATTCGGACTAGCGGATATGTACGAGCAGTACTTC
.	.	TRBV7-2	TRBJ2-2	CASSILITGAGELFF	TGTGCCAGCAGCATCCTAATAACGGGGGCTGGGGAGCTGTTTTTT
TRBD2	.	TRBV5-1	TRBJ2-6	CASSYRTSGASGANVLTF	TGCGCCAGCAGCTATCGGACTAGCGGGGCGTCTGGGGCCAACGTCCTGACTTTC
.	.	TRBV2	TRBJ1-2	CASRPFGGRDYGYTF	TGTGCCAGCAGACCATTCGGAGGCAGAGACTATGGCTACACCTTC
TRBD2	few	TRBV19	TRBJ2-3	CATSIAGAVDTQYF	TGTGCCACCTCTATAGCGGGAGCGGTAGATACGCAGTATTTT
.	.	TRBV4-3	TRBJ1-1	CASSPGGRTEAFF	TGCGCCAGCAGCCCTGGGGGCCGCACTGAAGCTTTCTTT
TRBD1	.	TRBV5-4	TRBJ1-1	CASSPGGTGRRVDTEAFF	TGTGCCAGCAGCCCAGGTGGGACAGGGAGGAGGGTTGACACTGAAGCTTTCTTT
.	.	TRBV30	TRBJ1-6	CAWSVTYNSPLHF	TGTGCCTGGAGTGTGACCTATAATTCACCCCTCCACTTT
.	.	TRBV19	TRBJ2-2	CASSIPPPGAITGELFF	TGTGCCAGTAGTATACCCCCCCCTGGTGCGATAACCGGGGAGCTGTTTTTT
.	.	TRBV29-1	TRBJ1-2	CSASRINYGYTF	TGCAGCGCCTCACGAATTAACTATGGCTACACCTTC
.	.	TRBV4-2	TRBJ1-4	CASSQEGGVANEKLFF	TGTGCCAGCAGCCAAGAGGGAGGTGTTGCTAATGAAAAACTGTTTTTT
TRBD2	.	TRBV28	TRBJ2-1	CASSGPSGPTYNEQFF	TGTGCCAGCAGTGGACCTAGCGGACCCACCTACAATGAGCAGTTCTTC
.	.	TRBV6-5	TRBJ1-1	CASSPPYTEAFF	TGTGCCAGCAGCCCACCTTACACTGAAGCTTTCTTT
TRBD1	once	TRBV14	TRBJ1-1	CASSQRGQGAIGENTEAFF	TGTGCCAGCAGCCAAAGGGGACAGGGGGCAATAGGTGAGAACACTGAAGCTTTCTTT
.	.	TRBV7-3	TRBJ1-6	CASSSDPGSYNSPLHF	TGTGCCAGCAGCTCGGACCCCGGCTCCTATAATTCACCCCTCCACTTT
.	.	TRBV7-8	TRBJ1-3	CASSLVGNLPGNTIYF	TGTGCCAGCAGCTTAGTAGGGAACTTGCCTGGAAACACCATATATTTT
TRBD1	.	TRBV29-1	TRBJ1-2	CSVEDRGGYGYTF	TGCAGCGTTGAGGACAGGGGGGGCTATGGCTACACCTTC
TRBD1	.	TRBV19	TRBJ1-5	CASSIRRGGSNQPQHF	TGTGCCAGTAGTATAAGGCGAGGGGGCAGCAATCAGCCCCAGCATTTT
TRBD1	.	TRBV29-1	TRBJ1-2	CSVEGGWTGDSYGYTF	TGCAGCGTTGAAGGCGGCTGGACAGGGGATTCCTATGGCTACACCTTC
TRBD1	.	TRBV9	TRBJ1-2	CASSVERGGGQTANYGYTF	TGTGCCAGCAGCGTAGAGAGGGGAGGGGGCCAAACCGCTAACTATGGCTACACCTTC
TRBD1	.	TRBV5-1	TRBJ2-7	CASSSNPGQGKYEQYF	TGCGCCAGCAGCTCGAACCCTGGACAGGGGAAGTACGAGCAGTACTTC
TRBD1	.	TRBV10-3	TRBJ1-5	CAISPQGANQPQHF	TGTGCCATCAGCCCACAGGGGGCAAATCAGCCCCAGCATTTT
.	.	TRBV5-1	TRBJ2-3	CASSNTDTQYF	TGCGCCAGCAGTAACACAGATACGCAGTATTTT
TRBD1	.	TRBV5-4	TRBJ1-3	CASSQQGANTIYF	TGTGCCAGCAGCCAACAGGGGGCGAACACCATATATTTT
TRBD2	.	TRBV19	TRBJ2-7	CASTATSGAYDEQYF	TGTGCCAGTACGGCGACTAGCGGGGCGTATGACGAGCAGTACTTC
.	.	TRBV18	TRBJ1-1	CASSPSGGVGTEAFF	TGTGCCAGCTCACCATCTGGGGGTGTGGGCACTGAAGCTTTCTTT
TRBD1	.	TRBV6-5	TRBJ1-1	CASSRLDRASTEAFF	TGTGCCAGCAGTCGGCTGGACAGGGCAAGCACTGAAGCTTTCTTT
.	.	TRBV5-1	TRBJ1-2	CASSLEGVGYGYTF	TGCGCCAGCAGCTTGGAGGGGGTGGGCTATGGCTACACCTTC
TRBD1	.	TRBV6-6	TRBJ1-5	CASRPGTGARNQPQHF	TGTGCCAGCAGACCCGGGACAGGGGCTCGGAATCAGCCCCAGCATTTT
.	.	TRBV6-1	TRBJ1-1	CASKRGYDTEAFF	TGTGCCAGCAAGCGGGGGTACGACACTGAAGCTTTCTTT
.	.	TRBV7-2	TRBJ2-6	CASSTDRDYSGANVLTF	TGTGCCAGCAGCACGGACCGAGATTACTCTGGGGCCAACGTCCTGACTTTC
TRBD1	.	TRBV4-3	TRBJ1-2	CASSQVKTGGYGYTF	TGCGCCAGCAGCCAGGTTAAGACAGGGGGCTATGGCTACACCTTC